This T cell receptor beta chain was obtained from a study of neoadjuvant anti-PD-1 for oral cavity cancer. Study observations and caveats: Post-nivolumab, blood T cell clonality was significantly elevated in non-responders.

Time point here: after neoadjuvant nivolumab, at surgical resection. Note on this clone: Antigen unknown.

CDR3 length: 15 residues. Germline V gene lookup returns CDR1 SGHTA and CDR2 FQGNSA. With V trimmed by 2 bases and J by 10 bases, 8 bases remained unmatched. The protocol was immunoSEQ multiplex PCR, while the TCRdb copy is restricted to in-frame clones and leaves out a portion. The data hold 9,500 to 10,000 clones, with roughly 66% observed a single time. The sample here was PBMCs, taken after nivolumab (anti-PD-1) treatment. The V and J genes are TRBV7-2 and TRBJ1-6, with 7 bases lining up with TRBD1. This clonotype originated in a person aged 40-85 years with oral cavity squamous cell carcinoma. In nucleotides, the CDR3 is TGTGCCAGCAGCTTAAAGGCAGGGGGAGGGTCACCCCTCCACTTT. Residues: CASSLKAGGGSPLHF.